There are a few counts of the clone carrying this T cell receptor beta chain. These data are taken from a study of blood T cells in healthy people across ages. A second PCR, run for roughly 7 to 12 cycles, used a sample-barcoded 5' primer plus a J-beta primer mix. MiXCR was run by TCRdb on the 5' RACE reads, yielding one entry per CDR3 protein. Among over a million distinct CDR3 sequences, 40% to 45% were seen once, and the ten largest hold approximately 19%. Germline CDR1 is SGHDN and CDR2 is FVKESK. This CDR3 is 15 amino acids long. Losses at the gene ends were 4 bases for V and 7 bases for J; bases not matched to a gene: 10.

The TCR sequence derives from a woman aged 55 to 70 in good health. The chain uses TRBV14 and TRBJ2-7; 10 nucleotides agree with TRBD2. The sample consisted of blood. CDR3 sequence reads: CASSLPGLAFNEQYF. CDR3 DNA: TGTGCCAGCAGCCTACCGGGACTAGCGTTTAATGAGCAGTACTTC.